This TCR beta chain derives from a study of cytomegalovirus exposure and HLA in healthy donors. Study-level points and caveats: A list of about 160 TCR beta chains associated with cytomegalovirus was given. The analysis excluded some indistinguishable V segments, including TRBV6-2 and TRBV6-3. The only immune exposure information that was available was CMV serostatus.

Of note for this clone: Its antigen is unknown.

The ends lost 1 base at V and 1 base at J; junction bases unmatched: 14. Germline-derived CDR1 and CDR2 are LNHNV and YYDKDF (reference sequence). There are 19 residues in the CDR3. The PCR used 60 Vbeta and 13 Jbeta primers. The repertoire was sequenced with immunoSEQ multiplex PCR; TCRdb's copy has only in-frame clones and lacks some. The sample includes some 190,000 clones, 65% to 85% of them seen just once. The chain couples TRBV15 to TRBJ2-5; 8 bases fit TRBD2. The sequencing input was PBMCs. The origin of this receptor is a male donor in good health and CMV-seronegative. The CDR3 DNA is TGTGCCACCAGCAGAGGAGGCTGGGGCCGGGGGGGAGCCCAAGAGACCCAGTACTTC. The encoded protein is CATSRGGWGRGGAQETQYF.